The 24 T cell receptor beta chains below were found in one sample sequenced in a study of blood T cells in healthy people across ages. Alongside a J-beta primer mix, a sample-barcoded 5' primer served in a second PCR lasting about 7 to 12 cycles. A single record per CDR3 protein comes from TCRdb applying MiXCR to the 5' RACE reads. The table records a few hundred thousand distinct CDR3 sequences, 25% to 35% of them present only once. The data were also submitted as part of a second study, on T cells of mothers and their children.

Material for sequencing was blood. Receptors originate from a boy aged 2 to 10 in good health.

The sample holds a few counts of this clonotype. The genes are TRBV6-6 and TRBJ1-1, with a possible D match to TRBD1 (5 bases). The CDR3 consists of 15 residues. Germline V lookup: CDR1 MNHNY, CDR2 SVGAGI (reference sequence). The V end was cut by 0 bases, the J end by 6 bases, with 14 bases between. The CDR3 DNA follows: TGTGCCAGCAGTTACTCGATGTCAGGGAGTGCTGAAGCTTTCTTT. Protein product: CASSYSMSGSAEAFF.

V and J are TRBV5-1 and TRBJ2-5, with 7 bases matching TRBD2. The assigned J gene may be wrong: the sequence end matches TRBJ2-1 better. The length of the CDR3 is 15 residues. Germline V gene sequence: CDR1 SGHRS, CDR2 YFSETQ. DNA of the CDR3: TGCGCCAGCAGCTTGGGAGCACGCGGGGGCAATGAGCAGTTCTTC. It specifies CASSLGARGGNEQFF.

The chain recombines TRBV29-1 with TRBJ1-5, with D hard to call. The V gene's germline CDR1 is SQVTM and CDR2 ANQGSEA. V was shortened by 0 bases and J by 1 base, with 4 bases between the two germline ends. This CDR3 region has 13 residues. CDR3 protein: CSVEENSNQPQHF. CDR3 bases: TGCAGCGTTGAAGAGAACAGCAATCAGCCCCAGCATTTT.

This clonotype has only a few counts. The genes are TRBV5-1 and TRBJ2-1, with TRBD2 matching 9 bases. The CDR3 spans 15 residues. Trimming removed 3 bases from V and 7 bases from J; junction bases left unmatched: 8. The germline CDR1 and CDR2 sequences are SGHRS and YFSETQ. The CDR3 nucleotides are TGCGCCAGCAGCTCCCTAGCGGGGCACGGAAATGAGCAGTTCTTC. It translates to CASSSLAGHGNEQFF.

CDR3 nucleotide sequence: TGCGCCAGCGCCGAGCGGGAGCTGGGCGAGCAGTACTTC. This encodes CASAERELGEQYF. The genes are TRBV5-1 and TRBJ2-5; TRBD2 matches 8 bases. Near its end, the DNA agrees better with TRBJ2-7, so the J call may be wrong. This CDR3 spans 13 amino acids. The germline V gene encodes CDR1 SGHRS and CDR2 YFSETQ.

The rearrangement links TRBV3-1 to TRBJ2-1, with TRBD1 matching 10 bases. The J call may be in error: the DNA end matches TRBJ2-7 better. Per germline, CDR1 LGHDT and CDR2 YNNKEL (reference sequence). CDR3 size: 15 residues. The chain's CDR3 is CASSPTGTGAYEQYF. The CDR3 nucleotides are TGTGCCAGCAGCCCCACCGGGACAGGGGCCTACGAGCAGTACTTC.

This clonotype was observed many times. This rearrangement joins TRBV5-1 to TRBJ1-2, with unresolved D. The V end was cut by 0 bases, the J end by 1 base, with 4 bases between. CDR1 is SGHRS and CDR2 is YFSETQ in the germline V gene. This CDR3 has 13 amino acids. The DNA of the CDR3 is TGCGCCAGCAGCTTGGGCAGTAACTATGGCTACACCTTC. It codes for CASSLGSNYGYTF.

The V and J genes are TRBV15 and TRBJ2-7; D is unresolved. The CDR3 extends over 14 amino acids. The ends were cut back, 3 bases at V and 3 bases at J, with 12 bases in the middle. Germline V gene data show CDR1 as LNHNV and CDR2 as YYDKDF (reference sequence). CDR3 DNA: TGTGCCACCAGCAGCCGATGGAACCTCTACGAGCAGTACTTC. Its translation is CATSSRWNLYEQYF.

This clonotype was seen just once. The chain joins TRBV20-1 to TRBJ2-5; a weak D match, TRBD1 (6 bases). The J call may not be correct, given that the DNA end is closer to TRBJ2-7. This CDR3 has 13 amino acids. Germline V gene lookup returns CDR1 DFQATT and CDR2 SNEGSKA (reference sequence). The CDR3 loop reads CSANRESSYEQYF. The CDR3 DNA sequence: TGCAGTGCTAACAGGGAAAGCTCCTACGAGCAGTACTTC.

This rearrangement joins TRBV4-1 to TRBJ1-2; D is undetermined. The length of the CDR3 is 15 residues. Looked up from germline, CDR1 is MGHRA and CDR2 is YSYEKL. V gave up 2 bases and J gave up 1 base, with 11 bases separating them. Written as DNA, the CDR3 is TGCGCCAGCAGCCAACAGCGGATCTTTAACTATGGCTACACCTTC. Amino acids: CASSQQRIFNYGYTF.

In this sample, this clonotype turned up a few times. The chain employs TRBV10-3 and TRBJ2-5, with 8 bases fitting TRBD2. V lost 10 bases, J lost 2 bases, and 9 bases stayed unmatched. This CDR3 has 14 residues. Looked up from germline, CDR1 is ENHRY and CDR2 is SYGVKD. Here the CDR3 DNA reads TGTGCCACCAAGCGGGGGAAAGATCAAGAGACCCAGTACTTC. Its translation is CATKRGKDQETQYF.

This clonotype showed up many times. This chain links TRBV7-8 with TRBJ2-5; 7 bases map to TRBD2. Germline-derived CDR1 and CDR2 are SGHVS and FQNEAQ. With 5 bases clipped from V and 7 bases from J, the junction kept 10 bases outside the gene matches. The CDR3 totals 14 residues. Here the CDR3 DNA reads TGTGCCAGCAGCCCCGGGACTACCCTGGGGACCCAGTACTTC. Encoded protein: CASSPGTTLGTQYF.

This clonotype is a singleton in its sample. V gene TRBV6-5 combines with J gene TRBJ2-7; D is possibly TRBD2 (5 bases). The J call could be wrong; TRBJ2-1 is a better fit for the DNA end. The CDR3 length is 13 residues. From germline, CDR1 is MNHEY and CDR2 SVGAGI. The CDR3 here is CASRASPGNEQFF. The CDR3 region has the DNA TGTGCCAGCAGAGCATCGCCGGGGAATGAGCAGTTCTTC.

This clonotype was picked up a small number of times. The rearrangement links TRBV15 to TRBJ2-5; D might be TRBD2 (5 bases). The CDR3 totals 15 residues. Trimming removed 1 base from V and 5 bases from J, with 14 bases in between. Per the germline V gene, CDR1 is LNHNV and CDR2 is YYDKDF (reference sequence). In DNA form, the CDR3 reads TGTGCCACCAGCAGAGGTCCGGAGGAGGTGGAGACCCAGTACTTC. This encodes CATSRGPEEVETQYF.

This clonotype has only a few counts. J is TRBJ2-2 and V is TRBV5-5; D is uncertain. Trimming removed 0 bases at V and 3 bases at J, with 9 bases between. The CDR3 extends over 15 amino acids. Germline values: CDR1 SGHKS, CDR2 YYEKEE (reference sequence). This CDR3 is CASSLGIQYTGELFF. The CDR3 DNA follows: TGTGCCAGCAGCTTGGGGATCCAATACACCGGGGAGCTGTTTTTT.

The gene calls are TRBV11-2 and TRBJ1-1; a possible D gene is TRBD1 (6 bases). The V end lost 4 bases, the J end lost 6 bases, and 12 bases lay between the germline ends. The CDR3 runs 13 residues. CDR1 is SGHAT and CDR2 is FQNNGV in the germline V gene. CDR3 in amino acids: CASSSGHGPEAFF. The CDR3 region has the DNA TGTGCCAGCAGCTCGGGACACGGGCCTGAAGCTTTCTTT.

This clonotype was observed a handful of times. The gene calls are TRBV7-3 and TRBJ2-5; TRBD2 aligns across 7 bases. Trimming cost V 4 bases and J 4 bases; bases outside gene matches: 3. The germline V gene encodes CDR1 SGHTA and CDR2 FQGTGA. This CDR3 is built from 13 residues. The CDR3 DNA follows: TGTGCCAGCAGCTGGGGGGAGGGAGAGACCCAGTACTTC. It codes for CASSWGEGETQYF.

This clonotype was observed a handful of times. V is TRBV7-6 and J is TRBJ2-3, with D hard to call. CDR3 length equals 13 residues. V lost 2 bases and J lost 10, with 13 bases in between. Per germline, CDR1 SGHVS and CDR2 FNYEAQ. CDR3: CASSLQLREPQYF. The CDR3 DNA is TGTGCCAGCAGCTTACAGCTAAGAGAGCCGCAGTATTTT.

This clonotype occurred a few times. V gene TRBV12-3 or TRBV12-4 combines with J gene TRBJ2-1; perhaps TRBD1 as D (5 bases). The DNA end lines up better with TRBJ2-7; the J call may be wrong. The CDR3 has 14 residues. CDR3 in amino acids: CASRPQGSIGEQYF. The DNA of the CDR3 is TGTGCCAGCAGGCCCCAGGGCAGCATAGGCGAGCAGTACTTC.

The chain carries TRBV14 and TRBJ1-1; D call uncertain. V was cut by 0 bases and J by 8 bases, with 1 base left in between. Germline values: CDR1 SGHDN, CDR2 FVKESK. The CDR3 contains 10 residues. CDR3 in amino acids: CASSQEEAFF. The CDR3 DNA reads TGTGCCAGCAGCCAAGAGGAAGCTTTCTTT.

At least ten counts were recorded for this clonotype. V is TRBV12-3 or TRBV12-4 and J is TRBJ2-2; unclear D gene. The CDR3 spans 12 residues. V shed 5 bases and J shed 2 bases, with 3 bases lying between them. The CDR3 DNA reads TGTGCCAGCAGTAAAAACACCGGGGAGCTGTTTTTT. Its translation: CASSKNTGELFF.

The chain has TRBV7-2 and TRBJ2-5; TRBD2 matches at 14 bases. The last part of the DNA fits TRBJ2-7 better; the J call may be wrong. The CDR3 is made up of 17 amino acids. Germline V gene data show CDR1 as SGHTA and CDR2 as FQGNSA. DNA of the CDR3: TGTGCCAGCAGCTTAGCCGCCGGGACTAGCGGGAGTCGCGAGCAGTACTTC. This translates into CASSLAAGTSGSREQYF.

The sample holds a few counts of this clonotype. The chain employs TRBV2 and TRBJ2-5; tentative D call: TRBD2 (5 bases). The J call may be faulty, since TRBJ2-7 better matches the DNA end. From germline, CDR1 is SNHLY and CDR2 FYNNEI. The CDR3 contains 15 residues. CDR3 bases: TGTGCCAGCAGCCCCCGAGGTAGCGCGTCCTACGAGCAGTACTTC. It encodes CASSPRGSASYEQYF.

This clonotype was picked up a small number of times. The rearrangement links TRBV19 to TRBJ1-1; D is ambiguous. The CDR3 loop spans 13 amino acids. Germline CDR1 is LNHDA and CDR2 is SQIVND (reference sequence). The V end was cut by 6 bases, the J end by 0 bases, with 8 bases between. The CDR3 DNA sequence: TGTGCCAGTAGGGACGGGATGAACACTGAAGCTTTCTTT. The encoded protein is CASRDGMNTEAFF.